Listed below are T cell receptor beta chains from one sample, sequenced in a study of blood T cells in healthy people across ages. MiXCR, applied by TCRdb to the 5' RACE reads, yields one record per CDR3 protein. The sample records 1.5 million to 2 million distinct CDR3 sequences, more than 35% being singletons. Sequenced material: blood. The receptor source for this set is a human donor in good health. The CDR3 runs from the conserved cysteine through the conserved F or W. D genes are given only for firm matches. Some rows have no size entry. The others give once, few or many, or a class for an expanded clone.

clone size,J gene,V gene,D gene,CDR3 DNA,CDR3 protein
NA,TRBJ2-6,TRBV4-1,TRBD1,TGCGCCAGCAGCCAAGAGCCGGGACAGGGGGCCTCTGGGGCCAACGTCCTGACTTTC,CASSQEPGQGASGANVLTF
NA,TRBJ1-2,TRBV7-9,NA,TGTGCCAGCAGCTTAGCGCGCGGGTTTGATGGCTACACCTTC,CASSLARGFDGYTF
NA,TRBJ2-1,TRBV4-3,TRBD1,TGCGCCAGCAGCCAAACAGGGGGACACTCCTACAATGAGCAGTTCTTC,CASSQTGGHSYNEQFF
NA,TRBJ1-2,TRBV11-2,NA,TGTGCCAGCAGCGCGTTACGGAACAGGGTGGGATCTAACTATGGCTACACCTTC,CASSALRNRVGSNYGYTF
NA,TRBJ2-1,TRBV7-2,NA,TGTGCCAGCAGCTTGAGGCCGCAGTCCTTCTCCTACAATGAGCAGTGCTTC,CASSLRPQSFSYNEQCF
NA,TRBJ2-7,TRBV20-1,TRBD2,TGCAGTGCCGATTCTAGCGGGGGCTACGAGCAGTACTTC,CSADSSGGYEQYF
NA,TRBJ1-1,TRBV29-1,NA,TGCAGCGTCCAGGCCCGCCTGAACACTGAAGCTTTCTTT,CSVQARLNTEAFF
NA,TRBJ1-3,TRBV6-6,NA,TGTGCCGGCAGACCCGCGGGGGGCTCTGGAAACACCATATATTTT,CAGRPAGGSGNTIYF
NA,TRBJ2-6,TRBV27,NA,TGTGCCAGCAGTCCGCTACCGGGACATAGCTCTGGGGCCAACGTCCTGACTTTC,CASSPLPGHSSGANVLTF
NA,TRBJ2-5,TRBV10-3,TRBD1,TGTGCCATCAGTCGGGACAGGGTAGGGGAGACCCAGTACTTC,CAISRDRVGETQYF
NA,TRBJ2-7,TRBV24-1,TRBD1,TGTGCCACCAGTGATCGGGACGGGGGACAGGCAACCGAGCAGTACTTC,CATSDRDGGQATEQYF
few,TRBJ2-4,TRBV20-1,NA,TGCAGTGCTAGATCCCGAATATCGATGTCGGAGCAGTACTTC,CSARSRISMSEQYF
NA,TRBJ2-3,TRBV20-1,NA,TGCAGTGCTAGAGATCTGTTAGGGTCAGATACGCAGTATTTT,CSARDLLGSDTQYF
NA,TRBJ2-5,TRBV6-5,NA,TGTGCCAGCAGTTACTCGAACTCCGGAGAGACCCAGTACTTC,CASSYSNSGETQYF
NA,TRBJ2-1,TRBV7-2,TRBD2,TGTGCCAGCAGCCCGCGACTAGCGGGGGGGCCAATCAATGAGCAGTTCTTC,CASSPRLAGGPINEQFF
NA,TRBJ2-3,TRBV5-1,TRBD2,TGCGCCAGCAGATCGGCGGCTAGCGGGGGGGCCATAATAGATACGCAGTATTTT,CASRSAASGGAIIDTQYF
NA,TRBJ2-5,TRBV5-8,NA,TGTGCCAGCAGCTTGGGTCGGCCCACAGAGACCCAGTACTTC,CASSLGRPTETQYF
NA,TRBJ1-1,TRBV7-9,NA,TGTGCCAGCAGCTCATGGGGGCGAGATACTGAAGCTTTCTTT,CASSSWGRDTEAFF
NA,TRBJ2-1,TRBV12-3/TRBV12-4,NA,TGTGCCAGCAGTTTAGCGCAGGCGACAGGCCAAAAAGGGCAGTTCTTC,CASSLAQATGQKGQFF
NA,TRBJ2-3,TRBV4-3,NA,TGCGCCAGCAGCCAAGATCCATTAGGTGGGGTGGGCACAGATACGCAGTATTTT,CASSQDPLGGVGTDTQYF
few,TRBJ2-7,TRBV7-3,NA,TGTGCCAGCAGCTTTGGCGGAGTTTCGGGCGAGCAGTACTTC,CASSFGGVSGEQYF
many,TRBJ1-2,TRBV20-1,NA,TGCAGTGCTAGAGAAAGGACCCTCTATGGCTACACCTTC,CSARERTLYGYTF
NA,TRBJ1-2,TRBV10-3,TRBD1,TGTGCCATCAGTGATAGGACAGGGGGTAACTATGGCTACACCTTC,CAISDRTGGNYGYTF
once,TRBJ1-1,TRBV9,NA,TGTGCCAGCAGCGCCGGGGCCGCTGAAGCTTTCTTT,CASSAGAAEAFF
NA,TRBJ2-3,TRBV29-1,NA,TGCAGCGCCGCCAGACAGACAGATACGCAGTATTTT,CSAARQTDTQYF
few,TRBJ2-7,TRBV12-3/TRBV12-4,TRBD2,TGTGCCAGCTGGGGTCCTAGCGGGGATTCCTACGAGCAGTACTTC,CASWGPSGDSYEQYF
NA,TRBJ2-1,TRBV7-2,NA,TGCGCCAGCAGCTTAGATGGTGTATACTTAAGTGAGCAGTTCTTC,CASSLDGVYLSEQFF
few,TRBJ1-1,TRBV6-4,NA,TGTGCCAGCGAGGACGGGAACACTGAAGCTTTCTTT,CASEDGNTEAFF
NA,TRBJ2-7,TRBV20-1,TRBD1,TGCAGTGCAAATCCCGGGACAGGGGAGTACGAGCAGTACTTC,CSANPGTGEYEQYF
few,TRBJ2-7,TRBV28,NA,TGTGCCAGTAATCCCCCAGGCCAGTCCTACGAGCAGTACTTC,CASNPPGQSYEQYF
few,TRBJ2-5,TRBV28,TRBD1,TGTGCCAGCATGGACAGGGGACAAGAGACCCAGTACTTC,CASMDRGQETQYF
few,TRBJ2-6,TRBV2,NA,TGTGCCAGCGGTAGGCCCTCTGGGGCCAACGTCCTGACTTTC,CASGRPSGANVLTF
few,TRBJ2-1,TRBV6-1,NA,TGTGCCAGCAGTGGGGGCCCGGGAGAGGTGAAGTTCTTC,CASSGGPGEVKFF
few,TRBJ1-4,TRBV29-1,NA,TGCAGCGTTGTTGGACAGCAGAATGAAAAACTGTTTTTT,CSVVGQQNEKLFF
few,TRBJ1-1,TRBV7-8,NA,TGTGCCAGCAGCAATAGCAGACTCCCCATAGGAACACTGAAGCTTTTCTTT,CASSNSRLPIGTLKLFF
NA,TRBJ1-3,TRBV7-2,NA,TGTGCCAGCAGCCCCGTCCCCGCGCGGGGAAACACCATATATTTT,CASSPVPARGNTIYF
few,TRBJ2-5,TRBV7-9,TRBD1,TGTGCCAGCAGCCCGCAGACAGGGGGTACGGAGACCCAGTACTTC,CASSPQTGGTETQYF
NA,TRBJ1-1,TRBV9,TRBD1,TGTGCCAGCAGCGAGACAGGGGGTCGGACTGAAGCTTTCTTT,CASSETGGRTEAFF
few,TRBJ2-1,TRBV5-1,NA,TGCGCCAGCAGCTTTGGGGGGGCCAGGAATGAGCAGTTCTTC,CASSFGGARNEQFF
few,TRBJ2-7,TRBV7-2,TRBD2,TGTGCCAGCAGCTCGACGTCAGCGGGGGGATACGAGCAGTACTTC,CASSSTSAGGYEQYF
few,TRBJ1-5,TRBV20-1,TRBD1,TGCAGTGCTAGGTTTTATGAGGGACAGGGCAGAGGGCAGCCCCAGCATTTT,CSARFYEGQGRGQPQHF
NA,TRBJ2-1,TRBV5-1,NA,TGCGCCAGCCCAAGGCGGGGCGGCTACAATGAGCAGTTCTTC,CASPRRGGYNEQFF
NA,TRBJ1-1,TRBV30,NA,TGTGCCTGGAAGGCCTGTACAACCACTGAAGCTTTCTTT,CAWKACTTTEAFF
NA,TRBJ2-3,TRBV20-1,NA,TGCAGTGCCAACCCCACAGATACGCAGTATTTT,CSANPTDTQYF
few,TRBJ2-5,TRBV28,TRBD2,TGTGCCAGCAGGCGGACTAGTCGGGAGACCCAGTACTTC,CASRRTSRETQYF